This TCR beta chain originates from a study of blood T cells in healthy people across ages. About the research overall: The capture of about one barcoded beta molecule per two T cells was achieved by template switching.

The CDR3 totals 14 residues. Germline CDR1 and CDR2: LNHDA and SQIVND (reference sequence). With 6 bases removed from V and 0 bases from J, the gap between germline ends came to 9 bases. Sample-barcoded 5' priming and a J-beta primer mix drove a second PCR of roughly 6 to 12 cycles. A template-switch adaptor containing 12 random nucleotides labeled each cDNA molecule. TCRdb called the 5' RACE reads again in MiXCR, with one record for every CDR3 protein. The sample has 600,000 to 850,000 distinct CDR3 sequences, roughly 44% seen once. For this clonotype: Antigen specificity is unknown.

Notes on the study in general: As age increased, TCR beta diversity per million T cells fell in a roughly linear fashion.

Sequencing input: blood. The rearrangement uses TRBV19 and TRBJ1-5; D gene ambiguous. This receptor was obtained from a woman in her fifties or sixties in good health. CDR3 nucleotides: TGTGCCAGTAGGGACGGTAATAGCAATCAGCCCCAGCATTTT. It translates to CASRDGNSNQPQHF.